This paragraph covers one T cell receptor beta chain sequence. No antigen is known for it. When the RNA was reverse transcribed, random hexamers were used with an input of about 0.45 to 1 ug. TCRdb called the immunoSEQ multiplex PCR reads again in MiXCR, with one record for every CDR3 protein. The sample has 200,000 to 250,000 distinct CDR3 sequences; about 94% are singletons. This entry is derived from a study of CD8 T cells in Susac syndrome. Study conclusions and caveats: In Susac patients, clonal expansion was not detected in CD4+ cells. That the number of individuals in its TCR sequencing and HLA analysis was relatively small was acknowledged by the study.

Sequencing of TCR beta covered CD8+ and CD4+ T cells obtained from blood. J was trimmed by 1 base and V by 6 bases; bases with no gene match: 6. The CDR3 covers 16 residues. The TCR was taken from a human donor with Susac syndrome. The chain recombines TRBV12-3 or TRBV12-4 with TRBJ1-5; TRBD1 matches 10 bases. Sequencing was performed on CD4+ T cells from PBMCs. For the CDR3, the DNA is TGTGCCAGCAGGCCGACAGGGGGCCGAAGCAATCAGCCCCAGCATTTT. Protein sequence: CASRPTGGRSNQPQHF.